This entry lists 25 T cell receptor beta chains sequenced from one sample in a study of T cell responses to AZD1222 COVID-19 vaccine. Assay: immunoSEQ multiplex PCR; the TCRdb copy retains only in-frame clones and omits some. Of roughly 85,000 clones detected, approximately 90% appear once; the ten largest clones hold more than 2.5%. The sample was peripheral blood, taken 28 days after the second AZD1222 dose. Every receptor here comes from an adult who received the AZD1222 COVID-19 vaccine.

The gene calls are TRBV6-2 or TRBV6-3 and TRBJ2-7; D is possibly TRBD1 (5 bases). From germline, CDR1 is MNHEY and CDR2 SVGEGT. V lost 6 bases to trimming and J lost 5 bases, with 20 bases between them. There are 15 residues in the CDR3. Here the CDR3 DNA reads TGTGCCAGCAGCCCCCGATTGACAGATTTTAACGAGCAGTACTTC. It specifies CASSPRLTDFNEQYF.

The chain recombines TRBV27 with TRBJ1-1; D possibly corresponds to TRBD1 (5 bases). In germline, CDR1 is MNHEY, CDR2 SMNVEV (reference sequence). Trimming left V 6 bases short and J 5 bases short, with 13 bases between. The CDR3 covers 13 residues. The CDR3 DNA reads as TGTGCCAGCAGCTTTGGGAGGGGAACTGAAGCTTTCTTT. Protein: CASSFGRGTEAFF.

This clone has only one observation. The V call is TRBV4-3, the J call TRBJ1-5, with D perhaps matching TRBD1 (5 bases). Germline CDR1 is LGHNA and CDR2 is YSLEER. The CDR3 sequence is 16 residues long. The V end lost 0 bases, the J end lost 1 base, and 10 bases lay between the germline ends. The CDR3 here is CASSQETGGSNQPQHF. For the CDR3, the DNA is TGCGCCAGCAGCCAAGAGACTGGGGGGAGCAATCAGCCCCAGCATTTT.

The gene calls are TRBV9 and TRBJ1-2; D is unresolved. The CDR3 runs 14 residues. The V gene's germline CDR1 is SGDLS and CDR2 YYNGEE. Deletions cut 4 bases from V and 0 bases from J, with 10 bases between. The CDR3 DNA reads TGTGCCAGCAGCCCAACAGAATCTAACTATGGCTACACCTTC. Translated, it gives CASSPTESNYGYTF.

V gene TRBV30 combines with J gene TRBJ1-1; D remains ambiguous. Trimming pared 1 base from V and 0 bases from J, leaving 9 bases between. This CDR3 spans 14 amino acids. CDR1 and CDR2 from the germline V gene are GTSNPN and SVGIG (reference sequence). The CDR3, as DNA: TGTGCCTGGAGTGGGGAGGTATTGAACACTGAAGCTTTCTTT. It codes for CAWSGEVLNTEAFF.

This clone was observed once. The same CDR3 can be traced to other DNA sequences in this sample. V is TRBV5-1 and J is TRBJ1-5; 10 bases fit TRBD1. The J segment lost 7 bases and the V segment lost 0 bases, leaving 4 bases of the junction unmatched. CDR3 length: 15 residues. Germline CDR1 and CDR2: SGHRS and YFSETQ. CDR3 residues: CASSLGGTGDQPQHF. CDR3 sequence (DNA): TGCGCCAGCAGCTTGGGGGGGACAGGGGACCAGCCCCAGCATTTT.

The chain employs TRBV7-9 and TRBJ1-1; possible D gene TRBD1, 5 bases. V lost 5 bases to trimming and J lost 1 base, with 14 bases between them. This CDR3 contains 15 residues. CDR1 and CDR2 (germline): SEHNR, FQNEAQ (reference sequence). The CDR3 is CASSPPRTSNTEAFF. Here the CDR3 DNA reads TGTGCCAGCAGCCCGCCCCGGACATCGAACACTGAAGCTTTCTTT.

The J gene is TRBJ2-3, the V gene TRBV2; no clear D. The CDR3 has 15 amino acids. Per germline, CDR1 SNHLY and CDR2 FYNNEI. The V gene lost 6 bases and the J gene lost 2 bases, with 15 bases spanning the gap. CDR3 sequence: CASSLETYVTDTQYF. The CDR3, as DNA: TGTGCCAGCAGCCTAGAAACCTACGTCACAGATACGCAGTATTTT. The full variable domain, completed using reference TRBV2 and TRBJ2-3, is EPEVTQTPSHQVTQMGQEVILRCVPISNHLYFYWYRQILGQKVEFLVSFYNNEISEKSEIFDDQFSVERPDGSNFTLKIRSTKLEDSAMYFCASSLETYVTDTQYFGPGTRLTVL.

The genes are TRBV5-1 and TRBJ1-1, with D tentatively TRBD1 (5 bases). The length of the CDR3 is 16 residues. The V end lost 0 bases, the J end lost 6 bases, and 18 bases lay between the germline ends. In germline, CDR1 is SGHRS, CDR2 YFSETQ. The CDR3 nucleotides read TGCGCCAGCAGCTTGGATGCAGGGTCGGGTATATCTGAAGCTTTCTTT. This codes for CASSLDAGSGISEAFF.

This clone appeared a single time. J is TRBJ1-2 and V is TRBV11-2; TRBD1 is a possible D gene (6 bases). Germline assignment: CDR1 SGHAT and CDR2 FQNNGV. This CDR3 is 14 amino acids long. Trimming shortened V by 1 base and J by 0 bases, and 6 bases separated the two germline ends. The CDR3 here is CASSLGTANYGYTF. The CDR3 nucleotides read TGTGCCAGCAGCTTAGGGACAGCTAACTATGGCTACACCTTC.

This clone appeared once. This sequence joins TRBV2 and TRBJ2-5; the D gene is possibly TRBD2 (5 bases). V dropped 3 bases and J dropped 1 base, with 15 bases sitting between them. The CDR3 spans 16 residues. Germline loops: CDR1 SNHLY, CDR2 FYNNEI. The CDR3 protein is CASSDFGEPIQETQYF. The CDR3 nucleotides read TGTGCCAGCAGTGACTTCGGGGAGCCGATCCAAGAGACCCAGTACTTC.

The V gene is TRBV19, the J gene TRBJ1-5; D is perhaps TRBD1 (6 bases). The CDR3 is 17 amino acids. The germline V and J ends were trimmed by 7 bases and 0 bases, with 19 bases remaining between them. Germline CDR1 is LNHDA and CDR2 is SQIVND (reference sequence). The CDR3 sequence is CASTPWGGTDSNQPQHF. CDR3 in DNA: TGTGCCAGTACCCCTTGGGGGGGCACCGATAGCAATCAGCCCCAGCATTTT.

DNA for the CDR3: TGCGCCAGCAGTAAGGGGGTCGACACTGAAGCTTTCTTT. Encoded protein: CASSKGVDTEAFF. The chain couples TRBV5-1 to TRBJ1-1; a possible D gene is TRBD1 (6 bases). Germline CDR1 and CDR2: SGHRS and YFSETQ. Deletions cut 5 bases from V and 3 bases from J, with 11 bases between. This CDR3 has 13 residues. The full variable domain, with the rest looked up from reference TRBV5-1 and TRBJ1-1, is KAGVTQTPRYLIKTRGQQVTLSCSPISGHRSVSWYQQTPGQGLQFLFEYFSETQRNKGNFPGRFSGRQFSNSRSEMNVSTLELGDSALYLCASSKGVDTEAFFGQGTRLTVV.

The chain combines TRBV9 with TRBJ2-1; D may be TRBD1 (6 bases). The CDR3 runs 15 residues. Germline CDR1 and CDR2: SGDLS and YYNGEE. The ends were cut back, 0 bases at V and 2 bases at J, with 9 bases in the middle. CDR3 loop: CASSVDGDTYNEQFF. The CDR3 nucleotides are TGTGCCAGCAGCGTAGATGGGGACACCTACAATGAGCAGTTCTTC. The full variable domain, with the rest looked up from reference TRBV9 and TRBJ2-1, is DSGVTQTPKHLITATGQRVTLRCSPRSGDLSVYWYQQSLDQGLQFLIQYYNGEERAKGNILERFSAQQFPDLHSELNLSSLELGDSALYFCASSVDGDTYNEQFFGPGTRLTVL.

The rearrangement links TRBV1 to TRBJ2-3; TRBD2 was called by the table and not checked on the DNA. TRBV1 is a pseudogene locus. The CDR3 sequence is 17 residues long. Written as DNA, the CDR3 is TGCACCGGCACAGGGTTCGGAGGGAGGGCCCTCACAGATACGCAGTATTTT. It encodes CTGTGFGGRALTDTQYF.

Here the CDR3 reads CATGSGVTGELFF. The CDR3 DNA is TGTGCCACCGGATCGGGAGTCACCGGGGAGCTGTTTTTT. The chain carries TRBV28 and TRBJ2-2, with D possibly matching TRBD2 (6 bases). V lost 10 bases to trimming and J lost 4 bases, with 13 bases between them. The CDR3 loop spans 13 amino acids. Germline CDR1 MDHEN, CDR2 SYDVKM.

The CDR3 protein is CASSRSTGGNQPQHF. Here the CDR3 DNA reads TGCGCCAGCAGCCGATCGACAGGGGGCAATCAGCCCCAGCATTTT. The chain joins TRBV5-1 to TRBJ1-5; 8 positions match TRBD1. V dropped 4 bases and J dropped 2; count of bases not matched to a gene: 5. There are 15 residues in the CDR3. Germline values: CDR1 SGHRS, CDR2 YFSETQ.

The chain couples TRBV5-1 to TRBJ1-5; D may be TRBD1 (5 bases). Trimming removed 4 bases at V and 2 bases at J, with 10 bases between. The CDR3 is made up of 14 amino acids. Germline CDR1 SGHRS, CDR2 YFSETQ. CDR3 sequence reads: CASSPDMGNQPQHF. CDR3 in DNA: TGCGCCAGCAGCCCGGACATGGGCAATCAGCCCCAGCATTTT.

The chain uses TRBV5-1 and TRBJ1-2, with 8 nucleotides matching TRBD1. Looked up from germline, CDR1 is SGHRS and CDR2 is YFSETQ. CDR3 length equals 18 residues. After removal of 2 bases from V and 2 bases from J, the junction contained 14 bases not matched to a gene. Here the CDR3 reads CASSFLSGQGKGNYGYTF. The CDR3 DNA sequence: TGCGCCAGCAGCTTCTTATCTGGACAGGGCAAGGGAAACTATGGCTACACCTTC.

The chain is built from TRBV2 and TRBJ1-2; possibly TRBD1 for D (6 bases). Trimming cost V 3 bases and J 7 bases, with 9 bases left between them. This CDR3 is built from 12 residues. In germline, CDR1 is SNHLY, CDR2 FYNNEI. CDR3 loop: CASSDDRSGYTF. The CDR3 DNA reads TGTGCCAGCAGTGACGACAGGTCTGGCTACACCTTC. Full variable domain (missing parts from reference TRBV2 and TRBJ1-2): EPEVTQTPSHQVTQMGQEVILRCVPISNHLYFYWYRQILGQKVEFLVSFYNNEISEKSEIFDDQFSVERPDGSNFTLKIRSTKLEDSAMYFCASSDDRSGYTFGSGTRLTVV.

V and J are TRBV1 and TRBJ2-7; TRBD2 reflects the table's D call only, with no check against the DNA. TRBV1 is classified as a pseudogene. There are 19 residues in the CDR3. Written as DNA, the CDR3 is TGCACCAGCAGCCAAGATTGGGGGACTTCTGCTTTAGGGATCTACGAGCAGTACTTC. Residues: CTSSQDWGTSALGIYEQYF.

This chain joins TRBV3-1 (or the pseudogene TRBV3-2) and TRBJ1-1; TRBD1 aligns across 8 bases. Trimming at V came to 4 bases and at J to 1 base, leaving 2 bases not matched to a gene. Germline assignment: CDR1 LGHDT and CDR2 YNNKEL (reference sequence). This CDR3 is 14 amino acids long. CDR3 bases: TGTGCCAGCAGCCCCAGGGGGCGGAACACTGAAGCTTTCTTT. It yields the protein CASSPRGRNTEAFF.

The chain joins TRBV5-5 to TRBJ2-2; D unclear. V was cut by 4 bases and J by 0 bases, with 10 bases left in between. Germline V gene sequence: CDR1 SGHKS, CDR2 YYEKEE (reference sequence). The CDR3 length is 15 residues. For the CDR3, the DNA is TGTGCCAGCAGCCTAAGGGTCGCGAACACCGGGGAGCTGTTTTTT. Its protein product is CASSLRVANTGELFF.

The J gene is TRBJ2-1, the V gene TRBV13; no clear D gene. CDR3 length: 12 residues. Trimming removed 6 bases from V and 10 bases from J, with 13 bases in between. CDR1 and CDR2 from the germline V gene are PRHDT and FYEKMQ (reference sequence). For the CDR3, the DNA is TGTGCCAGCAGTCAAAATGTAAGGGAGCAGTTCTTC. Translation gives CASSQNVREQFF.

The chain links TRBV6-5 to TRBJ2-5, with TRBD1 matching 7 bases. Trimming took 3 bases from V and 5 from J; bases not matched to a gene: 6. Germline V gene data show CDR1 as MNHEY and CDR2 as SVGAGI. The CDR3 extends over 14 amino acids. The CDR3 coding sequence is TGTGCCAGCAGTTATGCAGGACAGGTCGAGACCCAGTACTTC. It yields the protein CASSYAGQVETQYF.